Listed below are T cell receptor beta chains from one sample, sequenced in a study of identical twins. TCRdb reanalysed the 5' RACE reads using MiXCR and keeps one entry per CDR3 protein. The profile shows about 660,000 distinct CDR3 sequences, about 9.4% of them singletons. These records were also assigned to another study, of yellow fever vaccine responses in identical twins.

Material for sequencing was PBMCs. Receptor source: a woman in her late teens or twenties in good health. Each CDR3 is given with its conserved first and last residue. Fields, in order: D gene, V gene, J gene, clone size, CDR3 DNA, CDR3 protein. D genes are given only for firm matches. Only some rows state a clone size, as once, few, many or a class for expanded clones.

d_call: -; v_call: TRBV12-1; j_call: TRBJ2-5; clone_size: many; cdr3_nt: TGTGCCAGCAGCTTTGATGCAGGGGAAGAGACCCAGTACTTC; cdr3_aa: CASSFDAGEETQYF
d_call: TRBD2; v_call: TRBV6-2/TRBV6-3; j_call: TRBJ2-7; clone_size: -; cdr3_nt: TGTGCCAGCACCTACGGGCTAGCGGTGGGCGACGACGAGCAGTACTTC; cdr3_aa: CASTYGLAVGDDEQYF
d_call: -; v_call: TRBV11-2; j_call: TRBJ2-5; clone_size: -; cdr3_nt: TGTGCCAGCAGCTTACTCCATCCTAAGACTAGTGTGCAAGAGACCCAGTACTTC; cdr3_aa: CASSLLHPKTSVQETQYF
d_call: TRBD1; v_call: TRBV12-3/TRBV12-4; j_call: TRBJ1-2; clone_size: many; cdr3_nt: TGTGCCAGCAAACAGGGGGGGCTCTATGGCTACACCTTC; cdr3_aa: CASKQGGLYGYTF
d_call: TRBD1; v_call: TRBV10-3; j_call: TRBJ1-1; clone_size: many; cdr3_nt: TGTGCCTCAGGGCGGGACAGCCTGAACACTGAAGCTTTCTTT; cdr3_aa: CASGRDSLNTEAFF
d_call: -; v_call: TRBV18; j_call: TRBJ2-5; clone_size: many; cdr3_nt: TGTGCCAGCTCACCAAACCGGGACCTCGGAGAGACCCAGTACTTC; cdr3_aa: CASSPNRDLGETQYF
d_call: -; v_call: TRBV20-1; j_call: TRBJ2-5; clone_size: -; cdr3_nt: TGCAGTGCTAGAGAAGGCGGCAGGGAGACCCAGTACTTC; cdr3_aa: CSAREGGRETQYF
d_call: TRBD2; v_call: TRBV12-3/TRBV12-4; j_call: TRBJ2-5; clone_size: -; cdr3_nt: TGTGCCAGCAGACCTCAGGGAGGGCAAGAGACCCAGTACTTC; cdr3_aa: CASRPQGGQETQYF
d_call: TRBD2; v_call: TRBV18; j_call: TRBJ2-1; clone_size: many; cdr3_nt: TGTGCCAGCTCACTAGAGGGAGGGCAGTTCGAGCAGTTCTTC; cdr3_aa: CASSLEGGQFEQFF
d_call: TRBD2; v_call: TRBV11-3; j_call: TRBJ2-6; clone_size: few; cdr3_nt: TGTGCCAGCAGCTTAAATCGGGGGGGCTCTGGGGCCAACGTCCTGACTTTC; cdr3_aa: CASSLNRGGSGANVLTF
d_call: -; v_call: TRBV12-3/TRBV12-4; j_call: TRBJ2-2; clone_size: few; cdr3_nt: TGTGCCAGCAGCCCCCAGGGGGGGATAAGCGGGGAGCTGTTTTTT; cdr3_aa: CASSPQGGISGELFF
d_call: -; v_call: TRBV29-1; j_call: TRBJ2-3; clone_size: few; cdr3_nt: TGCAGCGTCTCCTCCGGGGCGGTTTACACAGATACGCAGTATTTT; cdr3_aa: CSVSSGAVYTDTQYF
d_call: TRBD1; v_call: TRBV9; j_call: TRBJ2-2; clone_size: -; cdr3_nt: TGTGCCAGCAGCGCTGGGGGGACAGGGACCGGGGAGCTGTTTTTT; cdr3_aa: CASSAGGTGTGELFF
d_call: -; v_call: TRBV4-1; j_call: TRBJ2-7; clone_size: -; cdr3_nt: TGCGCCAGCAGCCAAGAATCGAAAGCGGAAGGTTGGTCCGAGCAGTACTTC; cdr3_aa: CASSQESKAEGWSEQYF
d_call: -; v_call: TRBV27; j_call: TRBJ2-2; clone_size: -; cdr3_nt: TGTGCCAGCAGTACGGGATTCACCGGGGAGCTGTTTTTT; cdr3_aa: CASSTGFTGELFF
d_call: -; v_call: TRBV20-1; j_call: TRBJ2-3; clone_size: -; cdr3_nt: TGCAGTGCTGGTAGCGGACCAGATACGCAGTATTTT; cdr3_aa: CSAGSGPDTQYF
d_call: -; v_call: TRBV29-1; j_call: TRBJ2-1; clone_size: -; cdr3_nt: TGCAGCGTGCGGCAGAGCCATTACAATGAGCAGTTCTTC; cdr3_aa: CSVRQSHYNEQFF
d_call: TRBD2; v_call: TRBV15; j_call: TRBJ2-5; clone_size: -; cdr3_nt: TGTGCCACCAGCACCCGGACTAGCGGGGGTGAGACCCAGTACTTC; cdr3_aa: CATSTRTSGGETQYF
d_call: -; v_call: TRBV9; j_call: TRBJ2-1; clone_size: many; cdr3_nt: TGTGCCAGCAGCGTAGGTTTGCGTGACGAGCAGTTCTTC; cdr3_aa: CASSVGLRDEQFF
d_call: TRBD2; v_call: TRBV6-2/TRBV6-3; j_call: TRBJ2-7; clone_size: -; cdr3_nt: TGTGCCAGCAGTTACCGGTCTAGCGGGGACTCCAACTACGAGCAGTACTTC; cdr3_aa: CASSYRSSGDSNYEQYF
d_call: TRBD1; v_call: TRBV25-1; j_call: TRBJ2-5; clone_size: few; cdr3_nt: TGTGCCAGCAGGACCGGACAGGGTTTATGGGAGACCCAGTACTTC; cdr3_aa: CASRTGQGLWETQYF
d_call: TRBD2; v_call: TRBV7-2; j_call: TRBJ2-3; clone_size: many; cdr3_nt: TGTGCCAGCAGCTTAGTTGCTAGCGGTTTTGATACGCAGTATTTT; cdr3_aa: CASSLVASGFDTQYF
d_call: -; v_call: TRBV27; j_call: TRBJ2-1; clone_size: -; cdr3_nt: TGTGCCAGCAGTTTATCGATCCCAGGGAATGAGCAGTTCTTC; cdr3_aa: CASSLSIPGNEQFF
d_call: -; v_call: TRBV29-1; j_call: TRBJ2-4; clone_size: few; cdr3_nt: TGCAGCGTTGTTGGGTGGGGCGTACTAGCCAAAAACATTCAGTACTTC; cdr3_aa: CSVVGWGVLAKNIQYF
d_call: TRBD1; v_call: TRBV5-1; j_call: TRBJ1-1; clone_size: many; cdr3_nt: TGCGCCAGCAGCACGAGGACAGGACCCCAAAACACTGAAGCTTTCTTT; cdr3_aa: CASSTRTGPQNTEAFF
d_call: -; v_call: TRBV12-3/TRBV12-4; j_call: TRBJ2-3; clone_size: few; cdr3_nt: TGTGCCAGCAGTTTAACGAGCGGGTCCGGCACAGATACGCAGTATTTT; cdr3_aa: CASSLTSGSGTDTQYF
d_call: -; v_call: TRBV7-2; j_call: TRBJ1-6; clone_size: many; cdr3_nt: TGTGCCAGCAGCTTGTCTCAGGGTAATTCACCCCTCCACTTT; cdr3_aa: CASSLSQGNSPLHF
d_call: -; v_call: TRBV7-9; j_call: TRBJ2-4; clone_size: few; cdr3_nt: TGTGCCAGCAGCCTAATCGCTGGCGCCAAAAACATTCAGTACTTC; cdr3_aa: CASSLIAGAKNIQYF
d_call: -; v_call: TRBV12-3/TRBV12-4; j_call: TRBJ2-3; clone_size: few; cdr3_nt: TGTGCCAGCAGTTTAGAAGAAGATACGCAGTATTTT; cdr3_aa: CASSLEEDTQYF
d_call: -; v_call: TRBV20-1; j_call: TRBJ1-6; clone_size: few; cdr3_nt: TGCAGTGCCCGAACCACGCTTCAGGGAAGACCCCTCCACTTT; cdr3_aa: CSARTTLQGRPLHF
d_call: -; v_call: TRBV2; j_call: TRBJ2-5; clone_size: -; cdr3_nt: TGTGCCAGCGCCCGCTCCCGACAAGAGACCCAGTACTTC; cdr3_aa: CASARSRQETQYF
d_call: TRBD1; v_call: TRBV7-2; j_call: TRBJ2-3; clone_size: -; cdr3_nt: TGTGCCAGCAGCCCTACAGGGGTGGCAGATACGCAGTATTTT; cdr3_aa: CASSPTGVADTQYF
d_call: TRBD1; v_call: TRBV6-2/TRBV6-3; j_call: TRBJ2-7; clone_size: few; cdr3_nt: TGTGCCAGCAGTTCCCCAGCCGACAGGGTCAACGAGCAGTACTTC; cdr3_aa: CASSSPADRVNEQYF
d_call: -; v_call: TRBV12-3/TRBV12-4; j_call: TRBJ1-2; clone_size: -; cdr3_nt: TGTGCCAGCAGTTTTGGGGGAACGGGAGCCTACACCTTC; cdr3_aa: CASSFGGTGAYTF
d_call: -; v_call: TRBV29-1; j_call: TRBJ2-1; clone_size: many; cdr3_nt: TGCAGCGTTGCGGTGCGCTCCTACAATGAGCAGTTCTTC; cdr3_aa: CSVAVRSYNEQFF
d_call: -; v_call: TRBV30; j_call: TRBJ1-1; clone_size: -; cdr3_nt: TGTGCCTGGAGTGTACGGGGGGCCACTGAAGCTTTCTTT; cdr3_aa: CAWSVRGATEAFF
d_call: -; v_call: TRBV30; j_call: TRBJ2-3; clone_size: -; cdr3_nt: TGTGCCTGGAGTGTGTCTGGGGCTAGCACAGATACGCAGTATTTT; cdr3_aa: CAWSVSGASTDTQYF